The 25 T cell receptor beta chains in this list originate from one sample, sequenced in a study of blood T cell repertoires in COVID-19. Data came from immunoSEQ multiplex PCR; TCRdb stores just in-frame clones and leaves some out. The sample yields fewer than 300,000 clones, around 82% seen once. Sequenced: peripheral blood. The receptors come from a woman under 30 with acute or convalescent COVID-19.

V is TRBV11-2 and J is TRBJ2-5; possible D gene TRBD2, 6 bases. V lost 5 bases and J lost 5, with 15 bases in between. Germline values: CDR1 SGHAT, CDR2 FQNNGV. The CDR3 runs 14 residues. This CDR3 is CASSPLGRGETQYF. CDR3 DNA: TGTGCCAGCAGCCCCCTGGGCCGGGGGGAGACCCAGTACTTC. The whole variable domain, filled in from reference TRBV11-2 and TRBJ2-5, reads EAGVAQSPRYKIIEKRQSVAFWCNPISGHATLYWYQQILGQGPKLLIQFQNNGVVDDSQLPKDRFSAERLKGVDSTLKIQPAKLEDSAVYLCASSPLGRGETQYFGPGTRLLVL.

The gene calls are TRBV4-1 and TRBJ1-6; tentatively, D is TRBD1 (6 bases). V shed 3 bases and J shed 7 bases, with 19 bases lying between them. CDR3 length equals 17 residues. Per the germline V gene, CDR1 is MGHRA and CDR2 is YSYEKL. The CDR3: CASSHLYQTGPNSPLHF. CDR3 sequence (DNA): TGCGCCAGCAGCCACCTATACCAGACAGGCCCAAATTCACCCCTCCACTTT.

In its sample, this clone was seen many times. The J gene is TRBJ2-3, the V gene TRBV7-8, with D possibly being TRBD2 (5 bases). V was cut by 1 base and J by 6 bases, with 11 bases left in between. Germline V gene lookup returns CDR1 SGHVS and CDR2 FQNEAQ. This CDR3 contains 14 residues. CDR3 DNA: TGTGCCAGCAGCTTAGGAGTGGGAGCGGATACGCAGTATTTT. Protein sequence: CASSLGVGADTQYF.

The rearrangement uses TRBV30 and TRBJ1-3; possibly TRBD1 for D (6 bases). CDR1 GTSNPN and CDR2 SVGIG come from the germline V gene (reference sequence). The V and J ends lost 5 bases and 0 bases respectively, with 8 bases between them. The CDR3 is made up of 13 amino acids. The CDR3 region has the DNA TGTGCCTGGCACAGGGTCTCTGGAAACACCATATATTTT. It yields the protein CAWHRVSGNTIYF.

The chain links TRBV2 to TRBJ2-3; D call uncertain. The CDR3 covers 15 residues. The V gene lost 4 bases and the J gene lost 1 base, with 12 bases spanning the gap. Germline V gene sequence: CDR1 SNHLY, CDR2 FYNNEI. The CDR3 DNA follows: TGTGCCAGCAGTGGGGCTTTCGGTGGCACAGATACGCAGTATTTT. It specifies CASSGAFGGTDTQYF. Together with reference TRBV2 and TRBJ2-3, the CDR3 gives the full variable domain: EPEVTQTPSHQVTQMGQEVILRCVPISNHLYFYWYRQILGQKVEFLVSFYNNEISEKSEIFDDQFSVERPDGSNFTLKIRSTKLEDSAMYFCASSGAFGGTDTQYFGPGTRLTVL.

The V gene is TRBV30, the J gene TRBJ2-2; the match to TRBD2 covers 8 bases. V dropped 5 bases and J dropped 5; count of bases not matched to a gene: 16. This CDR3 has 17 amino acids. Germline V CDR1 and CDR2: GTSNPN, SVGIG (reference sequence). The CDR3 DNA reads TGTGCCTGGGGCACAGGTGGAGCGGGAGTAGGAACCGGGGAGCTGTTTTTT. This gives the protein CAWGTGGAGVGTGELFF.

This clone was observed a handful of times. In DNA, the CDR3 is TGCGCCAGCAGCCAAGACCCGGGACAGGGATATGGCTACACCTTC. Its protein product is CASSQDPGQGYGYTF. V and J are TRBV4-1 and TRBJ1-2; 9 positions match TRBD1. With 0 bases clipped from V and 5 bases from J, the junction kept 4 bases outside the gene matches. Germline CDR1 MGHRA, CDR2 YSYEKL. The CDR3 spans 15 residues.

The rearrangement links TRBV27 to TRBJ1-1, with TRBD1 as a possible D gene (6 bases). Trimming stripped 7 bases from V and 5 bases from J, with 14 bases between. Per the germline V gene, CDR1 is MNHEY and CDR2 is SMNVEV (reference sequence). The CDR3 has 13 amino acids. CDR3 region: CASTSGVRTEAFF. The CDR3 DNA is TGTGCCAGCACCTCAGGGGTCCGAACTGAAGCTTTCTTT.

This chain connects TRBV18 to TRBJ2-7; 12 positions agree with TRBD1. Germline-derived CDR1 and CDR2 are KGHSH and LQKENI. The trim removed 5 bases at V and 6 bases at J, leaving 11 bases unmatched. The CDR3 consists of 16 residues. Here the CDR3 reads CASSSGQGASAIEQYF. The CDR3 nucleotides are TGTGCCAGCTCATCGGGACAGGGGGCATCAGCGATCGAGCAGTACTTC.

The J gene is TRBJ1-1, the V gene TRBV3-1 (or the pseudogene TRBV3-2); D uncertain. Germline assignment: CDR1 LGHDT and CDR2 YNNKEL (reference sequence). The V end was cut by 0 bases, the J end by 4 bases, with 15 bases between. CDR3 length: 16 amino acids. The CDR3 region is CASSQDRRGGLTEAFF. The CDR3 DNA is TGTGCCAGCAGCCAAGATCGTCGGGGTGGACTCACTGAAGCTTTCTTT.

The chain couples TRBV2 to TRBJ2-5; 9 bases fit TRBD2. CDR1 SNHLY and CDR2 FYNNEI come from the germline V gene. The CDR3 has 14 residues. Germline trimming cut 8 bases from V and 4 bases from J; bases unmatched to any gene: 8. CDR3 nucleotides: TGTGCCAGCTACGGGACTAGCCCACCAGAGACCCAGTACTTC. It yields the protein CASYGTSPPETQYF. Complete variable domain (other parts from reference TRBV2 and TRBJ2-5): EPEVTQTPSHQVTQMGQEVILRCVPISNHLYFYWYRQILGQKVEFLVSFYNNEISEKSEIFDDQFSVERPDGSNFTLKIRSTKLEDSAMYFCASYGTSPPETQYFGPGTRLLVL.

The genes are TRBV27 and TRBJ1-6; TRBD1 aligns across 12 bases. The CDR3 runs 17 residues. V trimming: 7 bases; J trimming: 7 bases; junction bases outside the gene matches: 11. Germline values: CDR1 MNHEY, CDR2 SMNVEV (reference sequence). The CDR3 sequence is CASTEIGTGGWNSPLHF. CDR3 nucleotides: TGTGCCAGCACCGAGATTGGGACAGGGGGCTGGAATTCACCCCTCCACTTT.

V is TRBV5-1 and J is TRBJ1-2; D remains unclear. The CDR3 length is 13 residues. The germline gives CDR1 SGHRS, CDR2 YFSETQ. V was trimmed by 4 bases and J by 5 bases, leaving 12 bases between them. In DNA form, the CDR3 reads TGCGCCAGCAGCCCGGACGGGATTTATGGCTACACCTTC. Translation gives CASSPDGIYGYTF.

In this sample, this clone turned up once. The genes are TRBV7-9 and TRBJ2-6; 14 nucleotides agree with TRBD2. V lost 5 bases to trimming and J lost 4 bases; unmatched junction nucleotides: 13. From germline, CDR1 is SEHNR and CDR2 FQNEAQ (reference sequence). The CDR3 loop spans 20 amino acids. The DNA of the CDR3 is TGTGCCAGCAGCACGGGACTAGCGGGAGTATATTATTCAGGGGCCAACGTCCTGACTTTC. It is translated as CASSTGLAGVYYSGANVLTF.

The gene calls are TRBV11-3 and TRBJ1-1; 8 bases map to TRBD1. The germline V gene encodes CDR1 SGHNT and CDR2 YENEEA. With 3 bases clipped from V and 0 bases from J, the junction kept 0 bases outside the gene matches. This CDR3 is 14 amino acids long. As DNA, the CDR3 is TGTGCCAGCAGCTTGGACAGGGTGAACACTGAAGCTTTCTTT. This sequence encodes CASSLDRVNTEAFF.

V gene TRBV9 combines with J gene TRBJ2-1; 7 bases fit TRBD2. V trimming: 4 bases; J trimming: 7 bases; junction bases outside the gene matches: 23. Germline values: CDR1 SGDLS, CDR2 YYNGEE. The CDR3 loop spans 19 amino acids. CDR3 DNA sequence: TGTGCCAGCAGCTCTGGAACCGGGACCGCTAGCGGCCCGGGGAATGAGCAGTTCTTC. Protein: CASSSGTGTASGPGNEQFF.

The chain is built from TRBV27 and TRBJ1-5; 9 nucleotides agree with TRBD1. This CDR3 has 19 residues. V was pared by 6 bases and J by 0 bases, with 15 bases of the junction left unmatched. Per the germline V gene, CDR1 is MNHEY and CDR2 is SMNVEV (reference sequence). The CDR3 sequence is CASRRITGQGESSNQPQHF. CDR3 coding DNA: TGTGCCAGCAGGAGGATTACGGGACAGGGTGAGAGTAGCAATCAGCCCCAGCATTTT.

The rearrangement uses TRBV25-1 and TRBJ1-2; TRBD1 is a possible D gene (5 bases). Germline CDR1 is MGHDK and CDR2 is SYGVNS. This CDR3 contains 12 residues. V lost 4 bases to trimming and J lost 7 bases, with 10 bases between them. The CDR3 DNA sequence: TGTGCCAGCAGTGGCCAAAGGGGTGGCTACACCTTC. Residues: CASSGQRGGYTF.

V and J are TRBV30 and TRBJ1-6, with 7 positions matching TRBD1. V trimming: 1 base; J trimming: 10 bases; junction bases outside the gene matches: 7. The CDR3 is 14 residues long. Germline values: CDR1 GTSNPN, CDR2 SVGIG (reference sequence). The CDR3 nucleotides read TGTGCCTGGAGTGGACAGGGTTCGGGATCACCCCTCCACTTT. Its translation: CAWSGQGSGSPLHF.

Only a few counts were recorded for this clone. The chain combines TRBV7-2 with TRBJ2-5, with TRBD2 matching over 7 bases. The V gene end was trimmed by 2 bases and the J gene end by 5 bases; junction bases not matched to a gene: 2. CDR1 and CDR2 from the germline V gene are SGHTA and FQGNSA. CDR3 length: 13 amino acids. The CDR3 nucleotides are TGTGCCAGCAGCTTAAGCGGGATTGAGACCCAGTACTTC. Translated, it gives CASSLSGIETQYF.

The rearrangement uses TRBV9 and TRBJ1-1; D is perhaps TRBD1 (6 bases). This CDR3 spans 15 amino acids. Germline loops: CDR1 SGDLS, CDR2 YYNGEE. V was trimmed by 0 bases and J by 1 base, leaving 10 bases between them. For the CDR3, the DNA is TGTGCCAGCAGCGTAGATGGGGGACAGAACACTGAAGCTTTCTTT. Its translation is CASSVDGGQNTEAFF.

The chain uses TRBV29-1 and TRBJ2-5; D perhaps matches TRBD2 (5 bases). The germline V gene has CDR1 SQVTM and CDR2 ANQGSEA. V lost 1 base to trimming and J lost 1 base, with 7 bases between them. The CDR3 consists of 13 residues. This chain's CDR3 is CSVEGELQETQYF. The CDR3 coding sequence is TGCAGCGTTGAAGGGGAGCTCCAAGAGACCCAGTACTTC.

The V call is TRBV11-3, the J call TRBJ2-2; TRBD2 might be the D (6 bases). V shed 1 base and J shed 5 bases, with 26 bases lying between them. CDR1 and CDR2 from the germline V gene are SGHNT and YENEEA. This CDR3 has 20 residues. CDR3 in amino acids: CASSLGSRDFRDPVTGELFF. The CDR3 coding sequence is TGTGCCAGCAGCTTAGGATCTCGGGACTTTAGGGACCCTGTGACCGGGGAGCTGTTTTTT.

This clone was observed a few times. The V and J genes are TRBV14 and TRBJ1-6; 11 bases match TRBD1. Per the germline V gene, CDR1 is SGHDN and CDR2 is FVKESK. V trimming: 3 bases; J trimming: 10 bases; junction bases outside the gene matches: 8. This CDR3 spans 16 amino acids. CDR3 nucleotide sequence: TGTGCCAGCAGCCATCGGGGAGGGACAGGGGGGTCACCCCTCCACTTT. Protein sequence: CASSHRGGTGGSPLHF. Looking up the rest from reference TRBV14 and TRBJ1-6 gives the full variable domain: EAGVTQFPSHSVIEKGQTVTLRCDPISGHDNLYWYRRVMGKEIKFLLHFVKESKQDESGMPNNRFLAERTGGTYSTLKVQPAELEDSGVYFCASSHRGGTGGSPLHFGNGTRLTVT.

This clone was seen just once. V is TRBV7-9 and J is TRBJ2-7, with D possibly matching TRBD1 (6 bases). The germline gives CDR1 SEHNR, CDR2 FQNEAQ (reference sequence). Trimming took 3 bases from V and 5 from J, leaving 23 bases between them. The CDR3 totals 17 residues. The CDR3, as DNA: TGTGCCAGCAGCTTCGGATGGCAGGGGATGTCTGGGAACGAGCAGTACTTC. Encoded protein: CASSFGWQGMSGNEQYF.